This T cell receptor beta chain stems from a study of vaccination and CD4 T cells after COVID-19. In germline, CDR1 is SEHNR, CDR2 FQNEAQ (reference sequence). The CDR3 length is 13 residues. Trimming cost V 8 bases and J 3 bases, with 13 bases left between them. Scientists ran DNA taken from cultured CD4+ T cells through the Oncomine TCR Beta short-read assay for sequencing. Investigators isolated genomic DNA from cultured CD4+ T cells. TCRdb recomputed calls from the PCR reads with MiXCR, one row per CDR3 protein. Counted here are about 14,000 distinct CDR3 sequences, around a third occurring once; the ten biggest clones make up roughly 34%. The treatment was: approximately nine-day PBMC culture with coronavirus spike peptide pools or control peptides (ViraFEST assay). Comment on this clonotype: Its specificity is not known.

The sequence was obtained from a human donor with COVID-19. Sequencing was performed on cultured CD4+ T cells from blood. V is TRBV7-9 and J is TRBJ2-5, with D maybe TRBD1 (6 bases). CDR3 loop: CASFRDIEETQYF. DNA of the CDR3: TGTGCCAGCTTCCGGGACATTGAAGAGACCCAGTACTTC.